The present entry profiles one TCR beta chain with its context. Germline V gene sequence: CDR1 SGHRS, CDR2 YFSETQ. The CDR3 loop spans 13 amino acids. V lost 5 bases, J lost 5 bases, and 14 bases lay in between. This sample was taken from a study of blood T cell repertoires in COVID-19. Some clones are missing from TCRdb's copy, which holds only in-frame ones; the method was immunoSEQ multiplex PCR. The data contain about 360,000 clones, about 86% of them singletons. Input material: peripheral blood. V gene TRBV5-1 combines with J gene TRBJ2-7; possible D gene TRBD2, 6 bases. The clonotype comes from a man younger than 45 with active or convalescent COVID-19. The CDR3 loop reads CASRLGTGDEQYF. CDR3 nucleotides: TGCGCCAGCAGGCTAGGGACTGGGGACGAGCAGTACTTC.